The clone carrying this TCR beta chain was seen more than once but under ten times. Its target is unknown. PCR employed 60 Vbeta and 13 Jbeta primers. Study processing details: Later, an analysis found about 83 million unique TCR beta chains, and 9.5 million to 11 million of these were shared. Profiled with immunoSEQ multiplex PCR; TCRdb holds only in-frame clones, not every one. D and trimming come from the DNA, and the V and J calls and clone size come from that table. The sample shows approximately 120,000 clones, more than 60% of them seen only once. The data belong to a study of cytomegalovirus exposure and HLA in healthy donors. Study outcomes and limitations: Reported findings show TCR beta sequences accurately forecast HLA-A and HLA-B alleles in most subjects. The dataset shows that most TCR sequences were rare, while some public TCRs occurred in many donors.

The receptor was isolated from a woman aged 50 to 65 in good health and CMV-seropositive. The specimen sequenced was PBMCs.

In DNA form, the CDR3 reads TGTGCCAGCGGCCCTCCTCCCTACCAGGGTACGCAGTATTTT. It translates to CASGPPPYQGTQYF. The chain couples TRBV6-1 to TRBJ2-3, with a tentative D call TRBD1 (5 bases). CDR3 length equals 14 residues. The V and J ends lost 8 bases and 8 bases respectively, with 20 bases between them. CDR1 is MNHNS and CDR2 is SASEGT in the germline V gene.